Below are 15 T cell receptor beta chains sequenced from a single sample in a study of blood T cell repertoires in COVID-19. The method was immunoSEQ multiplex PCR; TCRdb's version includes in-frame clones alone and lacks a portion of them. The data contain over 150,000 clones, around three quarters of them seen just once; the ten biggest clones take up roughly 1.5%. The specimen sequenced was peripheral blood. These receptors all stem from an elderly man with acute or convalescent COVID-19.

This clone was detected a few times. The sample contains more than one DNA sequence encoding this CDR3. The rearrangement uses TRBV28 and TRBJ1-2; 10 bases agree with TRBD1. Germline V gives CDR1 MDHEN, CDR2 SYDVKM. V gave up 7 bases and J gave up 4 bases; unmatched junction bases: 3. This CDR3 has 13 amino acids. The CDR3 DNA sequence: TGTGCCAGCACCAGGACAGGGGGCTATGGCTACACCTTC. Protein product: CASTRTGGYGYTF.

The chain has TRBV27 and TRBJ2-4; D gene ambiguous. CDR3 size: 13 residues. V was trimmed by 4 bases and J by 4 bases, leaving 8 bases between them. The germline V gene has CDR1 MNHEY and CDR2 SMNVEV (reference sequence). CDR3 region: CASSYSLKNIQYF. In nucleotides, the CDR3 is TGTGCCAGCAGTTACTCCCTAAAAAACATTCAGTACTTC.

The chain is built from TRBV5-8 and TRBJ2-1; the match to TRBD1 covers 8 bases. The CDR3 has 14 amino acids. The trim removed 4 bases at V and 6 bases at J, leaving 6 bases unmatched. Germline loops: CDR1 SGHTS, CDR2 YDEGEE. The CDR3 here is CASSVPGQGNEQFF. CDR3 DNA: TGTGCCAGCAGCGTCCCTGGACAGGGCAATGAGCAGTTCTTC.

This chain's CDR3 is CASSRAGEGNTEAFF. The DNA of the CDR3 is TGTGCCAGCAGTCGGGCAGGGGAAGGGAACACTGAAGCTTTCTTT. V usage is TRBV27 and J usage is TRBJ1-1; possibly TRBD1 for D (6 bases). Germline V gene lookup returns CDR1 MNHEY and CDR2 SMNVEV (reference sequence). Trimming took off 5 bases at V and 1 base at J, with 14 bases between the two ends. The CDR3 sequence is 15 residues long.

This clone was counted ten times or more. The chain employs TRBV5-1 and TRBJ1-2; TRBD1 aligns across 11 bases. Germline V gene lookup returns CDR1 SGHRS and CDR2 YFSETQ. V lost 2 bases and J lost 6; bases outside the gene matches: 6. The CDR3 is made up of 15 amino acids. CDR3 sequence (DNA): TGCGCCAGCAGCTTACGGACAGGGGGCGCAGATGGCTACACCTTC. Translated: CASSLRTGGADGYTF.

This chain connects TRBV29-1 to TRBJ2-2, with TRBD1 as a possible D gene (5 bases). In germline, CDR1 is SQVTM, CDR2 ANQGSEA. The CDR3 spans 14 residues. Deletions cut 5 bases from V and 1 base from J, with 11 bases between. The CDR3 spells CSVLTERNTGELFF. The CDR3 bases are TGCAGCGTTTTGACAGAAAGGAACACCGGGGAGCTGTTTTTT.

A remark on this clone: This CDR3 is also generated by other DNA sequences in the sample. The J gene is TRBJ2-3, the V gene TRBV7-2, with 9 bases identical to TRBD2. Germline lookup yields CDR1 SGHTA and CDR2 FQGNSA. After removal of 6 bases from V and 1 base from J, the junction contained 2 bases not matched to a gene. This CDR3 comprises 14 residues. The CDR3 bases are TGTGCCAGCAGTCCTAGCGGGGGCACAGATACGCAGTATTTT. It encodes CASSPSGGTDTQYF.

V and J are TRBV15 and TRBJ2-2, with a tentative D call TRBD1 (6 bases). The germline V gene has CDR1 LNHNV and CDR2 YYDKDF (reference sequence). With 5 bases removed from V and 5 bases from J, the gap between germline ends came to 15 bases. The CDR3 has 15 residues. The CDR3 region has the DNA TGTGCCACCAGCTCCGGTGGACAGACGACCGGGGAGCTGTTTTTT. This sequence encodes CATSSGGQTTGELFF.

This clone was observed once. V and J are TRBV6-5 and TRBJ2-5, with D possibly matching TRBD1 (5 bases). This CDR3 region has 15 residues. Germline CDR1 reads MNHEY; CDR2 reads SVGAGI. V was pared by 4 bases and J by 3 bases, with 15 bases between. CDR3 DNA sequence: TGTGCCAGCAGTTTTCTTACGACAGTGAAAGAGACCCAGTACTTC. This translates into CASSFLTTVKETQYF.

The chain employs TRBV5-1 and TRBJ1-1; D is unresolved. This CDR3 is built from 14 residues. With 1 base removed from V and 2 bases from J, the gap between germline ends came to 9 bases. CDR1 is SGHRS, CDR2 YFSETQ, per germline. This chain's CDR3 is CASSLSPRNTEAFF. In DNA form, the CDR3 reads TGCGCCAGCAGCTTGTCCCCCAGAAACACTGAAGCTTTCTTT. The whole variable domain, filled in from reference TRBV5-1 and TRBJ1-1, reads KAGVTQTPRYLIKTRGQQVTLSCSPISGHRSVSWYQQTPGQGLQFLFEYFSETQRNKGNFPGRFSGRQFSNSRSEMNVSTLELGDSALYLCASSLSPRNTEAFFGQGTRLTVV.

This clone occurred a few times. The rearrangement joins TRBV19 to TRBJ2-2, with unresolved D. The CDR3 is 14 residues long. Germline CDR1 LNHDA, CDR2 SQIVND (reference sequence). V was trimmed by 7 bases and J by 0 bases, leaving 9 bases between them. As DNA, the CDR3 is TGTGCCAGTACTGTTCTGTCGAACACCGGGGAGCTGTTTTTT. Protein sequence: CASTVLSNTGELFF. Based on the CDR3 plus reference TRBV19 and TRBJ2-2, the full variable domain is DGGITQSPKYLFRKEGQNVTLSCEQNLNHDAMYWYRQDPGQGLRLIYYSQIVNDFQKGDIAEGYSVSREKKESFPLTVTSAQKNPTAFYLCASTVLSNTGELFFGEGSRLTVL.

The CDR3 bases are TGTGCCAGCAGCAGGGACTCGCAAGAGACCCAGTACTTC. This codes for CASSRDSQETQYF. The rearrangement uses TRBV7-2 and TRBJ2-5, with a weak D call TRBD2 (6 bases). The germline V and J ends were trimmed by 5 bases and 2 bases, with 9 bases remaining between them. Germline V gene data show CDR1 as SGHTA and CDR2 as FQGNSA. This CDR3 is built from 13 residues.

V usage is TRBV30 and J usage is TRBJ1-1; perhaps TRBD1 as D (5 bases). The ends were cut back, 3 bases at V and 0 bases at J, with 11 bases in the middle. The CDR3 consists of 14 residues. Germline loops: CDR1 GTSNPN, CDR2 SVGIG (reference sequence). The chain's CDR3 is CAWRSWGVNTEAFF. The CDR3 coding sequence is TGTGCCTGGAGGTCCTGGGGGGTGAACACTGAAGCTTTCTTT.

This chain links TRBV29-1 with TRBJ2-7; 10 bases match TRBD2. The CDR3 extends over 15 amino acids. From germline, CDR1 is SQVTM and CDR2 ANQGSEA. V was clipped by 6 bases and J by 0 bases; unmatched bases: 8. The CDR3 here is CSVLAGARSSYEQYF. The CDR3 nucleotides are TGCAGCGTCCTAGCGGGGGCCAGGAGCTCCTACGAGCAGTACTTC.

The CDR3 loop is CASSIGSGNTIYF. The CDR3 bases are TGTGCCAGCAGTATCGGGTCTGGAAACACCATATATTTT. The chain carries TRBV2 and TRBJ1-3; D not resolved. V was trimmed by 5 bases and J by 1 base, leaving 6 bases between them. The germline gives CDR1 SNHLY, CDR2 FYNNEI. The CDR3 spans 13 residues.